Shown below are 28 T cell receptor beta chains from a single sample sequenced in a study of blood T cell repertoires in COVID-19. Sequenced by immunoSEQ multiplex PCR; TCRdb stores in-frame clones only, minus some. Among about 130,000 clones listed, about four fifths were seen once. Material: peripheral blood. The receptors come from a woman aged 45-59 years with acute or convalescent COVID-19.

The rearrangement links TRBV2 to TRBJ1-2; TRBD1 is a possible D gene (6 bases). V was trimmed by 3 bases and J by 0 bases, leaving 17 bases between them. Germline V gives CDR1 SNHLY, CDR2 FYNNEI. The CDR3 covers 17 residues. CDR3 region: CASSDSPTGRTNYGYTF. CDR3 DNA sequence: TGTGCCAGCAGTGATTCCCCTACAGGGAGAACTAACTATGGCTACACCTTC. Full variable domain (rest looked up from reference TRBV2 and TRBJ1-2): EPEVTQTPSHQVTQMGQEVILRCVPISNHLYFYWYRQILGQKVEFLVSFYNNEISEKSEIFDDQFSVERPDGSNFTLKIRSTKLEDSAMYFCASSDSPTGRTNYGYTFGSGTRLTVV.

A single count supports this clone. CDR3 protein: CASSPEMNTEAFF. CDR3 nucleotides: TGTGCCAGCAGCCCGGAGATGAACACTGAAGCTTTCTTT. This chain connects TRBV12-3 or TRBV12-4 to TRBJ1-1; the D is unclear. The length of the CDR3 is 13 residues. V lost 6 bases, J lost 0 bases, and 8 bases lay in between.

V usage is TRBV7-9 and J usage is TRBJ2-6, with a possible D match to TRBD1 (5 bases). Germline CDR1 and CDR2: SEHNR and FQNEAQ (reference sequence). CDR3 length: 16 amino acids. The V gene lost 1 base and the J gene lost 1 base, with 8 bases spanning the gap. CDR3 coding DNA: TGTGCCAGCAGCTTAGATGGGGCTTCTGGGGCCAACGTCCTGACTTTC. Its protein product is CASSLDGASGANVLTF.

V gene TRBV3-1 (or the pseudogene TRBV3-2) combines with J gene TRBJ1-2, with 8 bases aligning to TRBD1. V was clipped by 4 bases and J by 8 bases; unmatched bases: 6. The CDR3 runs to 13 residues. CDR1 is LGHDT, CDR2 YNNKEL, per germline (reference sequence). The DNA for the CDR3 is TGTGCCAGCAGCCGCGGACAGGGTCGAGGCTACACCTTC. Amino acids: CASSRGQGRGYTF.

This chain links TRBV19 with TRBJ1-5; perhaps TRBD1 as D (6 bases). CDR1 is LNHDA and CDR2 is SQIVND in the germline V gene (reference sequence). CDR3 size: 20 residues. V lost 9 bases and J lost 6, with 36 bases in between. The CDR3 loop reads CARRSGTSPIGRRGFQPQHF. In nucleotides, the CDR3 is TGTGCCAGAAGGTCGGGGACGTCGCCGATTGGACGAAGGGGGTTTCAGCCCCAGCATTTT.

This clone has only one observation. The J gene is TRBJ2-2, the V gene TRBV7-3, with D perhaps TRBD1 (6 bases). The CDR3 runs 17 residues. Germline V lookup: CDR1 SGHTA, CDR2 FQGTGA. V lost 4 bases, J lost 5 bases, and 20 bases lay in between. DNA for the CDR3: TGTGCCAGCAGCTCGTATCAGGGGAGAGTAGGGACCGGGGAGCTGTTTTTT. Translating it yields CASSSYQGRVGTGELFF.

This sequence joins TRBV6-1 and TRBJ2-1; D is ambiguous. Trimming took off 1 base at V and 1 base at J, with 8 bases between the two ends. This CDR3 has 15 residues. CDR1 and CDR2 from the germline V gene are MNHNS and SASEGT. The CDR3 nucleotides are TGTGCCAGCAGTGAAGGAGCGAGATCCTACAATGAGCAGTTCTTC. Its translation is CASSEGARSYNEQFF.

The rearrangement links TRBV27 to TRBJ2-7, with 9 bases matching TRBD1. Germline CDR1 and CDR2: MNHEY and SMNVEV (reference sequence). Unmatched junction bases numbered 9, after V lost 5 bases and J lost 1 base. There are 16 residues in the CDR3. The CDR3 here is CASSPNFGTGSYEQYF. In DNA, the CDR3 is TGTGCCAGCAGTCCCAATTTCGGGACAGGGTCCTACGAGCAGTACTTC.

The CDR3: CASSVRDSATNEKLFF. DNA of the CDR3: TGTGCCAGCAGCGTAAGGGACAGTGCAACTAATGAAAAACTGTTTTTT. This chain connects TRBV7-9 to TRBJ1-4; 7 positions match TRBD1. The CDR3 contains 16 residues. J was trimmed by 0 bases and V by 5 bases; bases with no gene match: 6. The germline V gene has CDR1 SEHNR and CDR2 FQNEAQ (reference sequence). Filled out from reference TRBV7-9 and TRBJ1-4, the complete variable domain reads DTGVSQNPRHKITKRGQNVTFRCDPISEHNRLYWYRQTLGQGPEFLTYFQNEAQLEKSRLLSDRFSAERPKGSFSTLEIQRTEQGDSAMYLCASSVRDSATNEKLFFGSGTQLSVL.

This chain connects TRBV10-3 to TRBJ2-3, with 9 bases fitting TRBD1. This CDR3 region has 15 residues. Unmatched junction bases numbered 12, after V lost 6 bases and J lost 8 bases. The germline V gene encodes CDR1 ENHRY and CDR2 SYGVKD. For the CDR3, the DNA is TGTGCCATCAGCCTTGGGACAGGGAGGACAACTACGCAGTATTTT. Translated, it gives CAISLGTGRTTTQYF.

DNA of the CDR3: TGTGCCTGGAGCGCGCAGGGTCGCAATCAGCCCCAGCATTTT. Translating gives CAWSAQGRNQPQHF. The chain uses TRBV30 and TRBJ1-5, with a tentative D call TRBD1 (5 bases). Germline assignment: CDR1 GTSNPN and CDR2 SVGIG (reference sequence). Trimming took 3 bases from V and 2 from J, leaving 11 bases between them. The CDR3 runs to 14 residues.

J is TRBJ1-2 and V is TRBV10-3, with TRBD1 matching over 10 bases. Trimming cost V 3 bases and J 7 bases; bases outside gene matches: 5. CDR1 and CDR2 (germline): ENHRY, SYGVKD. This CDR3 contains 14 residues. CDR3 sequence (DNA): TGTGCCATCAGTGAACCGGGACAGGGGAGTGGCTACACCTTC. Translated, it gives CAISEPGQGSGYTF.

The chain employs TRBV14 and TRBJ1-4; 8 bases match TRBD1. The CDR3 is 15 amino acids. V shed 6 bases, J shed 7 bases, and the junction held 10 bases outside the gene matches. CDR1 and CDR2 (germline): SGHDN, FVKESK. The CDR3 DNA follows: TGTGCCAGCAGTGACAGACAGGGGAGAGGTGAAAAACTGTTTTTT. It encodes CASSDRQGRGEKLFF.

The gene calls are TRBV9 and TRBJ1-1, with D maybe TRBD1 (6 bases). Germline V lookup: CDR1 SGDLS, CDR2 YYNGEE. Trimming removed 3 bases at V and 0 bases at J, with 9 bases between. CDR3 length equals 14 residues. The CDR3 loop is CASSGQGLNTEAFF. CDR3 in DNA: TGTGCCAGCAGCGGCCAGGGGCTGAACACTGAAGCTTTCTTT. The variable domain in full, completed from reference TRBV9 and TRBJ1-1, reads DSGVTQTPKHLITATGQRVTLRCSPRSGDLSVYWYQQSLDQGLQFLIQYYNGEERAKGNILERFSAQQFPDLHSELNLSSLELGDSALYFCASSGQGLNTEAFFGQGTRLTVV.

Comments on this clone: At one end, the junction sequence differs from germline, possibly due to a read error. This chain uses TRBV6-2 or TRBV6-3 with TRBJ2-7; unclear D gene. The germline gives CDR1 MNHEY, CDR2 SVGEGT. The CDR3 is made up of 11 amino acids. The CDR3 nucleotides read TGTGCCAGCAGTTACTCCAACGAGCAGTACTTC. Amino acid sequence: CASSYSNEQYF.

The chain has TRBV30 and TRBJ1-6, with TRBD1 matching 7 bases. From germline, CDR1 is GTSNPN and CDR2 SVGIG (reference sequence). J lost 3 bases, V lost 1 base, and 3 bases had no gene match. This CDR3 has 15 amino acids. The CDR3 nucleotides read TGTGCCTGGAGTGGACAGGGAAGCTATAATTCACCCCTCCACTTT. It yields the protein CAWSGQGSYNSPLHF.

The chain uses TRBV12-5 and TRBJ2-7, with TRBD1 as a possible D gene (5 bases). This CDR3 has 15 amino acids. V was shortened by 2 bases and J by 1 base, with 12 bases between the two germline ends. CDR1 is LGHNT, CDR2 FRNRAP, per germline. The CDR3 protein is CASGLSAGISYEQYF. The CDR3 nucleotides read TGTGCTAGTGGTTTGTCGGCAGGGATATCCTACGAGCAGTACTTC.

The chain has TRBV15 and TRBJ1-1; D might be TRBD1 (6 bases). The CDR3 spans 15 residues. With 1 base removed from V and 2 bases from J, the gap between germline ends came to 11 bases. Germline-derived CDR1 and CDR2 are LNHNV and YYDKDF (reference sequence). As DNA, the CDR3 is TGTGCCACCAGCAGAGCAGGGGTCTACAACACTGAAGCTTTCTTT. The encoded protein is CATSRAGVYNTEAFF. The full variable domain, in which reference TRBV15 and TRBJ1-1 provide the parts outside the CDR3, is DAMVIQNPRYQVTQFGKPVTLSCSQTLNHNVMYWYQQKSSQAPKLLFHYYDKDFNNEADTPDNFQSRRPNTSFCFLDIRSPGLGDTAMYLCATSRAGVYNTEAFFGQGTRLTVV.

The genes are TRBV4-1 and TRBJ1-1, with 9 bases that match TRBD1. The V and J ends lost 5 bases and 5 bases, in that order; junction bases with no gene match: 9. Germline-derived CDR1 and CDR2 are MGHRA and YSYEKL. This CDR3 is built from 15 residues. The CDR3: CASSTTRQGGTEAFF. Written as DNA, the CDR3 is TGCGCCAGCAGCACAACAAGACAGGGGGGAACTGAAGCTTTCTTT.

Here the CDR3 reads CASSPRQVLSGNTIYF. The CDR3 DNA reads TGTGCCAGCAGCCCCCGACAGGTTCTCTCTGGAAACACCATATATTTT. The V gene is TRBV7-2, the J gene TRBJ1-3, with D maybe TRBD1 (6 bases). CDR1 is SGHTA and CDR2 is FQGNSA in the germline V gene. The V end lost 5 bases, the J end lost 0 bases, and 14 bases lay between the germline ends. The CDR3 runs 16 residues.

The V gene is TRBV5-1, the J gene TRBJ2-7; TRBD2 might be the D (6 bases). The V gene lost 0 bases and the J gene lost 4 bases, with 8 bases spanning the gap. The CDR3 covers 13 residues. Looked up from germline, CDR1 is SGHRS and CDR2 is YFSETQ. The DNA of the CDR3 is TGCGCCAGCAGCTTGGAAGGGACTTACGAGCAGTACTTC. Translation: CASSLEGTYEQYF.

The V gene is TRBV7-2, the J gene TRBJ2-3; no clear D gene. This CDR3 contains 12 residues. From germline, CDR1 is SGHTA and CDR2 FQGNSA. V was clipped by 6 bases and J by 5 bases, with 9 bases between them. As DNA, the CDR3 is TGTGCCAGCAGTCGTCCGGGAGATACGCAGTATTTT. The encoded protein is CASSRPGDTQYF.

The chain links TRBV30 to TRBJ2-7; D is possibly TRBD1 (5 bases). The V end lost 4 bases, the J end lost 1 base, and 14 bases lay between the germline ends. The CDR3 loop spans 14 amino acids. Per germline, CDR1 GTSNPN and CDR2 SVGIG (reference sequence). The CDR3 region has the DNA TGTGCCTGGACCCCGGGCCCAGGGTCCTACGAGCAGTACTTC. Translated, it gives CAWTPGPGSYEQYF.

The CDR3 DNA follows: TGCGCCAGCAGCACGGGGTTCGATGCAACCTGGGGCACAGATACGCAGTATTTT. Translated: CASSTGFDATWGTDTQYF. This chain links TRBV5-1 with TRBJ2-3; maybe TRBD2 (5 bases). Trimming removed 4 bases from V and 1 base from J, with 22 bases in between. The CDR3 is made up of 18 amino acids. Germline lookup yields CDR1 SGHRS and CDR2 YFSETQ.

The rearrangement links TRBV9 to TRBJ2-7, with TRBD1 matching 7 bases. The germline V gene encodes CDR1 SGDLS and CDR2 YYNGEE. This CDR3 has 13 residues. Trimming at V came to 3 bases and at J to 2 bases, leaving 2 bases not matched to a gene. The CDR3 is CASSATGTYEQYF. The CDR3 nucleotides are TGTGCCAGCAGCGCGACAGGGACCTACGAGCAGTACTTC.

The gene calls are TRBV5-8 and TRBJ1-1; D is undetermined. V was cut by 5 bases and J by 7 bases, with 6 bases left in between. The CDR3 sequence is 10 residues long. Germline V gene lookup returns CDR1 SGHTS and CDR2 YDEGEE. In nucleotides, the CDR3 is TGTGCCAGCAGGGGCATTGAAGCTTTCTTT. This encodes CASRGIEAFF.

V gene TRBV11-2 combines with J gene TRBJ1-4; TRBD1 matches 8 bases. V lost 2 bases and J lost 7; bases outside the gene matches: 9. CDR3 length: 16 amino acids. CDR1 and CDR2 from the germline V gene are SGHAT and FQNNGV. CDR3 protein: CASSLNPQGASEKLFF. The CDR3 nucleotides are TGTGCCAGCAGCTTAAACCCGCAGGGGGCAAGTGAAAAACTGTTTTTT.

The CDR3 is CASSLTGMGNQPQHF. The CDR3 bases are TGTGCCAGCAGCTTGACAGGGATGGGCAATCAGCCCCAGCATTTT. The chain has TRBV5-5 and TRBJ1-5; a possible D gene is TRBD1 (6 bases). Germline-derived CDR1 and CDR2 are SGHKS and YYEKEE (reference sequence). V lost 1 base to trimming and J lost 2 bases, with 10 bases between them. The CDR3 extends over 15 amino acids.